Sequencing of this T cell receptor (beta chain) was carried out in a study of radiotherapy plus CTLA-4 blockade in lung cancer. Assay: immunoSEQ multiplex PCR; the TCRdb copy retains only in-frame clones and omits some. The sample lists around 110,000 clones; more than 65% were seen once. Chemo-refractory metastatic non-small-cell lung cancer patients received focal radiation with ipilimumab CTLA-4 blockade. The clonotype was recovered from a human donor with non-small cell lung cancer that progressed on radiotherapy plus ipilimumab. Some clones in this sample may be carry-over from other donors' samples. This specimen consisted of peripheral blood, obtained from a patient treated with radiotherapy plus ipilimumab.

The CDR3 sequence is CASSQDRSYGYTF. CDR3 in DNA: TGCGCCAGCAGCCAAGATCGTAGCTATGGCTACACCTTC. The V call is TRBV4-3, the J call TRBJ1-2; D not resolved. The V gene lost 0 bases and the J gene lost 4 bases, with 6 bases spanning the gap. Germline CDR1 LGHNA, CDR2 YSLEER. This CDR3 has 13 residues.